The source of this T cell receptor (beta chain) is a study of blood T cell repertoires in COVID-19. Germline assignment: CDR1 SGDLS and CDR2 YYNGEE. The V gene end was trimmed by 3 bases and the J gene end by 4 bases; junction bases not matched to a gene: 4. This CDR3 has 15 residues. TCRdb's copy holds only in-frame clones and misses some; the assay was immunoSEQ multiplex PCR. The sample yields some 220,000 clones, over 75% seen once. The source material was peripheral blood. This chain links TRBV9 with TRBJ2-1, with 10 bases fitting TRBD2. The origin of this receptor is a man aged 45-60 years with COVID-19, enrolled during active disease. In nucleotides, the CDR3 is TGTGCCAGCAGCGCAGCGGGGGGGCCGTACAATGAGCAGTTCTTC. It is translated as CASSAAGGPYNEQFF.